This T cell receptor beta chain comes out of a study of blood T cells in healthy people across ages. Donation came from healthy Caucasian individuals in Russia who were aged 6 to 90. The CDR3 covers 18 residues. Trimming left V 3 bases short and J 9 bases short, with 30 bases between. Germline loops: CDR1 DFQATT, CDR2 SNEGSKA (reference sequence). Notes on this clonotype: Its antigen is unknown.

For the second PCR, which ran for 7 to 11 cycles, a sample-barcoded 5' primer and a J-beta primer mix were used. The template-switch adaptor, which had 12 random nucleotides, put a tag on each cDNA molecule. TCRdb independently ran MiXCR on the 5' RACE reads; one entry per CDR3 protein. The sample records hundreds of thousands of distinct CDR3 sequences, around 49% being singletons. Broader study findings: Greater diversity and more naive CD4+ cells were seen in long-lived donors than in aged donors.

The receptor's source is a woman aged 60-70 years in good health. The chain employs TRBV20-1 and TRBJ2-1; TRBD1 might be the D (7 bases). Sequenced sample: blood. This CDR3 reads CSASSDRTGGLRGREQFF. The DNA for the CDR3 is TGCAGTGCTAGTTCTGATCGGACAGGAGGGTTGAGAGGTCGTGAGCAGTTCTTC.